The following is a TCR beta chain sequence with its context. Its matching antigen is unknown. Using immunoSEQ multiplex PCR, the repertoire was profiled, and TCRdb retains in-frame clones only, with some absent. The data show around 130,000 clones, approximately 90% seen once. This entry comes from a study of T cell responses to AZD1222 COVID-19 vaccine. Study-wide background: Timing groups of about 4 and about 12 weeks for second doses were pooled.

The germline V gene has CDR1 ENHRY and CDR2 SYGVKD. Trimming removed 0 bases at V and 4 bases at J, with 12 bases between. The CDR3 runs to 15 residues. General observations from the study: With two AZD1222 doses given, Spike-specific TCR breadth and depth both rose. Without day 14 samples, only post-peak T cell repertoires were studied. At baseline, just a handful of AZD1222 recipients tested seropositive.

The V call is TRBV10-3, the J call TRBJ1-2, with a possible D match to TRBD1 (6 bases). The clonotype comes from an adult in good health. Sequenced material: peripheral blood, taken on day 0 of AZD1222 vaccination. The CDR3 sequence is CAISESQGFPYGYTF. CDR3 in DNA: TGTGCCATCAGTGAGTCGCAGGGGTTCCCCTATGGCTACACCTTC.